What follows is one T cell receptor beta chain and its context. Antigen specificity is unknown. Sequenced by immunoSEQ multiplex PCR; TCRdb stores in-frame clones only, minus some. The repertoire holds 100,000 to 150,000 clones, with 90% as singletons. The germline V gene encodes CDR1 SGHRS and CDR2 YFSETQ. V shed 2 bases and J shed 7 bases, with 13 bases lying between them. This CDR3 comprises 14 residues. These data originate in a study of T cell responses to AZD1222 COVID-19 vaccine. Points from the study as a whole: Unmutated variant regions reportedly attract nearly half of all spike-specific TCRs.

V gene TRBV5-1 combines with J gene TRBJ1-5; the D gene is possibly TRBD1 (5 bases). The sample here was peripheral blood, taken on day 0 of AZD1222 vaccination. The TCR was taken from an adult in good health. The CDR3 here is CASSFGTGNQPQHF. The DNA for the CDR3 is TGCGCCAGCAGCTTCGGGACCGGGAACCAGCCCCAGCATTTT.